This T cell receptor beta chain was sequenced during a study of T cells expressing NK-cell markers. For the study at large: Out of eight donors sequenced, seven tested HCMV-seropositive and the remaining one seronegative.

To note about this clonotype: Its antigen is undetermined.

In generating TCR beta cDNA, 5'RACE template switching with UMIs was used. TCRdb re-called the 5' RACE reads; one entry per CDR3 protein, DNA not given. The table lists some 460,000 distinct CDR3 sequences. This CDR3 is 16 amino acids long. Germline V lookup: CDR1 MGHRA, CDR2 YSYEKL. General study results and limits: Leadership of the CD3+CD56-NKG2C+ fraction also belonged to these clonotypes in several donors. Of CD8+ T cells, about 1.0-7.5% belonged to dominant NKG2C+ clonotypes in 5 or 6 donors.

The origin of this receptor is a woman aged 45-60 years in good health. V usage is TRBV4-1 and J usage is TRBJ1-5. The sequencing sample was made of blood T cells: a sorted CD56 or NKG2C T cell subset, CD4+ or CD8+ T cells, or bulk PBMC T cells (not recorded which). The CDR3 loop is CASSQGHGFGNQPQHF.